This T cell receptor (beta chain) originates from a study of spatial heterogeneity in lung cancer. About the study: The study found that TCR transcript counts in tumor regions correlated strongly with a matched bulk RNA-seq T cell module score. Whole-study results and caveats: Tracking of tumor mutation counts was seen in expanded intratumoral alpha and beta TCR counts.

MiXCR was run by TCRdb on the 5' RACE reads, yielding one entry per CDR3 protein. Among 17,000 or so distinct CDR3 sequences listed, around 6.2% were seen once. The CDR3 has 15 amino acids. V gave up 5 bases and J gave up 1 base; unmatched junction bases: 3. Germline V gives CDR1 SGHTA, CDR2 FQGNSA. Time point defined: sample taken at primary tumor resection. Extraction of whole RNA from tumor, nontumor lung or frozen PBMC preceded unsorted sequencing. At least ten counts were recorded for this clonotype. The antigen remains unidentified. This beta chain lies outside the target of a library built for alpha chains; its clone size means little.

The material sequenced was lung tumor tissue, taken at surgery. The receptor comes from a male donor with early-stage non-small cell lung cancer. This rearrangement joins TRBV7-2 to TRBJ2-2; 8 bases map to TRBD1. CDR3 DNA: TGTGCCAGCAGCGAAGGACAGGGGAACACCGGGGAGCTGTTTTTT. It specifies CASSEGQGNTGELFF.